A few counts support the clone carrying this T cell receptor (beta chain). Antigen unknown. The sample comes from a study of CD8 T cells in ankylosing spondylitis. Study results and limitations: A CD8+ phenotype characterized the disease-linked clones, which were relatively rare in peripheral blood. Apparently characteristic of ankylosing spondylitis blood was a TCR beta motif (roughly eight highly homologous variants). Some motif variants had been reported before (in reactive arthritis synovial fluid and blood). In ankylosing spondylitis patients, matched synovial fluid reportedly showed significant enrichment of disease-linked clones.

5'-RACE, quantitative and with molecular barcodes, yielded the TCR beta libraries. TCRdb recomputed calls from the 5' RACE reads with MiXCR, one row per CDR3 protein. The profile shows approximately 500,000 distinct CDR3 sequences, roughly 13% of them singletons. This clonotype originated in a male donor with ankylosing spondylitis. The specimen was blood, either unsorted or a sorted T cell fraction (not recorded which).

CDR3 in DNA: TGCAGTGCTGAGGCGACAGATACGCAGTATTTT. This gives the protein CSAEATDTQYF. The V gene is TRBV20-1, the J gene TRBJ2-3, with D uncertain. The CDR3 has 11 residues. Germline loops: CDR1 DFQATT, CDR2 SNEGSKA (reference sequence). Trimming pared 5 bases from V and 3 bases from J, leaving 6 bases between.